A selection of T cell receptor beta chains follows, all from one sample in a study of blood T cell repertoires in COVID-19. Sequencing was performed with immunoSEQ multiplex PCR; in TCRdb, only in-frame clones are kept and a portion is missing. The sample contains 150,000 to 200,000 clones, approximately 79% of which appear only once. The sequenced sample was peripheral blood. Receptors originate from a woman aged 80 or older with acute or convalescent COVID-19. CDR3s include the opening cysteine and the closing phenylalanine or tryptophan. D genes are given only for firm matches. Where a row states a size, it is once, few, many or the class of an expanded clone; other rows omit it.

DNA,CDR3,D,J,V,size
TGCGCCAGCAGCCCGAGGCAGGGGGCCTCCTACGAGCAGTACTTC,CASSPRQGASYEQYF,TRBD1,TRBJ2-7,TRBV5-1,few
TGTGCCAGCAGCCTAAGAGAGACCCAGTACTTC,CASSLRETQYF,NA,TRBJ2-5,TRBV11-2,NA
TGTGCCAGCAGCTTCTACAGGGAAAAGGGCTACGAGCAGTACTTC,CASSFYREKGYEQYF,NA,TRBJ2-7,TRBV7-9,NA
TGCGCCAGCAGCTTTTCGGGGAGCACAGATACGCAGTATTTT,CASSFSGSTDTQYF,NA,TRBJ2-3,TRBV10-1,NA
TGTGCCAGCAGCTCATTCCGGGACAGTTACTTGTATGGCTACACCTTC,CASSSFRDSYLYGYTF,NA,TRBJ1-2,TRBV21-1,NA
TGTGCCAGCTCATCCTCTAGCGCCACTACCTACGAGCAGTACTTC,CASSSSSATTYEQYF,NA,TRBJ2-7,TRBV18,NA
TGTGCCAGCAGCCTAGGGACTAGCGGGGTTCAAGAGACCCAGTACTTC,CASSLGTSGVQETQYF,TRBD2,TRBJ2-5,TRBV4-2,NA
TGTGCCATCAGTGAGTCAAGCGGGGGGGAGTTCTCTGGCACAGATACGCAGTATTTT,CAISESSGGEFSGTDTQYF,TRBD2,TRBJ2-3,TRBV10-3,NA
TGTGCCAGCAGTGAAGCGGGGAGGTCCGAGCAGTACTTC,CASSEAGRSEQYF,NA,TRBJ2-7,TRBV6-1,NA
TGTGCCAGCAGCTCTGGGATGGGGACAGGGGGTAGCGAGCAGTACTTC,CASSSGMGTGGSEQYF,TRBD1,TRBJ2-7,TRBV5-6,NA
TGTGCCAGCAGTTTCGCTAGCGGGAGCCGTACCGGGGAGCTGTTTTTT,CASSFASGSRTGELFF,TRBD2,TRBJ2-2,TRBV2,NA
TGTGCCAGCAGCGCCCAGACTCCCGTGGCCGGGGAGCTGTTTTTT,CASSAQTPVAGELFF,NA,TRBJ2-2,TRBV7-2,few
TGCGCCAGCAGCGGCGGACAGGAGGGGATCGAGCAGTACTTC,CASSGGQEGIEQYF,NA,TRBJ2-7,TRBV5-1,NA
TGTGCCAGCAGCCAAAGCAGGGCTTATGGCTACACCTTC,CASSQSRAYGYTF,NA,TRBJ1-2,TRBV3-1/TRBV3-2,NA
TGTGCCAGCAGCGTAGGTTCTTCCCAGCGGGGCCGCGGGACCCAGTACTTC,CASSVGSSQRGRGTQYF,TRBD2,TRBJ2-5,TRBV9,NA
TGTGCCAGCAGCCCCCTATCAAGTCCGGGACAGGGGTTACACGAGCAGTACTTC,CASSPLSSPGQGLHEQYF,TRBD1,TRBJ2-7,TRBV3-1/TRBV3-2,NA
TGTGCCAGCAGTTTCCGCCGACAGGGACGGAACACCGGGGAGCTGTTTTTT,CASSFRRQGRNTGELFF,TRBD1,TRBJ2-2,TRBV27,NA
TGTGCCAGTAGTTGGGGGACTTCCACTGAAGCTTTCTTT,CASSWGTSTEAFF,NA,TRBJ1-1,TRBV19,NA
TGTGCCAGCAGTTTAGGAAGGGGACACCTCAAGGCCTACGAGCAGTACTTC,CASSLGRGHLKAYEQYF,NA,TRBJ2-7,TRBV28,NA
TGTGCCAGCAGCTTGGCTACAGGGACCAACTATGGCTACACCTTC,CASSLATGTNYGYTF,NA,TRBJ1-2,TRBV7-8,NA
TGTGCCAGCAGCTTTAAGGACAGACCAGCGGGCTACACCTTC,CASSFKDRPAGYTF,NA,TRBJ1-2,TRBV5-4,NA
TGTGCCAGTGGTCGGGGGGCGCGGACAGATACGCAGTATTTT,CASGRGARTDTQYF,NA,TRBJ2-3,TRBV19,once
TGTGCCAGCAGACTAGCGCCAGCCTACAATGAGCAGTTCTTC,CASRLAPAYNEQFF,TRBD2,TRBJ2-1,TRBV27,NA
TGTGCCAGTAGGGACAGACTAAATCAGCCCCAGCATTTT,CASRDRLNQPQHF,NA,TRBJ1-5,TRBV19,NA
TGTGCCAGTCTAAACAGGGGGGCGAACACTGAAGCTTTCTTT,CASLNRGANTEAFF,TRBD1,TRBJ1-1,TRBV19,NA
TGTGCCAGCAGCCTCGGCCTCATCAGAGGGGGAAACTATGGCTACACCTTC,CASSLGLIRGGNYGYTF,NA,TRBJ1-2,TRBV2,NA
TGTGCCAGCAGTGAAGAGGGGGACAGGGGATACGGTACGCAGTATTTT,CASSEEGDRGYGTQYF,TRBD1,TRBJ2-3,TRBV6-1,NA
TGCGCCAGCAGCCCCTACTTGCGAGGGAATACAGATACGCAGTATTTT,CASSPYLRGNTDTQYF,NA,TRBJ2-3,TRBV5-1,few
TGTGCCTGGAGTGACAGGGGACTCAAAGATACGCAGTATTTT,CAWSDRGLKDTQYF,NA,TRBJ2-3,TRBV30,once
TGCGCCAGCAGCCTTCGTCAGGGCCATGGCTACACCTTC,CASSLRQGHGYTF,NA,TRBJ1-2,TRBV5-1,NA
TGTGCCAGTAGGGCCGGGAGCCGCTACAATGAGCAGTTCTTC,CASRAGSRYNEQFF,NA,TRBJ2-1,TRBV19,NA
TGTGCCAGCACCGACGCAGGGGGCTCAAGCTCCTACGAGCAGTACTTC,CASTDAGGSSSYEQYF,TRBD1,TRBJ2-7,TRBV6-6,once
TGTGCCAGCTCCCGGATGGACAGGGGGCTGGGCACTGAAGCTTTCTTT,CASSRMDRGLGTEAFF,TRBD1,TRBJ1-1,TRBV18,few
TGTGCCAGCAGTGATAATAGCAATCAGCCCCAGCATTTT,CASSDNSNQPQHF,NA,TRBJ1-5,TRBV6-1,NA
TGTGCCAGCAGCCCCGCGGCAGAGAACACCGGGGAGCTGTTTTTT,CASSPAAENTGELFF,NA,TRBJ2-2,TRBV5-4,NA
TGTGCCAGCAGTTACTCGGGACAGATATTTTACGAGCAGTACTTC,CASSYSGQIFYEQYF,TRBD1,TRBJ2-7,TRBV6-2/TRBV6-3,NA
TGTGCCAGCAGCCAGGGTATGACTGGCAATCAGCCCCAGCATTTT,CASSQGMTGNQPQHF,NA,TRBJ1-5,TRBV4-2,NA
TGCAGCGTTGAACGGGGGAGGGGCGGGGAGCTGTTTTTT,CSVERGRGGELFF,TRBD2,TRBJ2-2,TRBV29-1,NA
TGTGCCAGAAGCACCTGGCGCCTCCAGAGACCACAGGGCTACGAGCAGTACTTC,CARSTWRLQRPQGYEQYF,NA,TRBJ2-7,TRBV5-3,NA
TGTGCCAGCCGCAATGCCGGACACATCACCGGGGAGCTGTTTTTT,CASRNAGHITGELFF,NA,TRBJ2-2,TRBV19,NA
TGTGCCAGCAGTCACGGACAGGGCTATGGCTACACCTTC,CASSHGQGYGYTF,TRBD1,TRBJ1-2,TRBV5-4,NA
TGTGCCAGTAGTCACAGGGGCAGACCCTACGAGCAGTACTTC,CASSHRGRPYEQYF,TRBD1,TRBJ2-7,TRBV19,once
TGTGCCAGCAGCTTAGATCCAGGGGATAATTCACCCCTCCACTTT,CASSLDPGDNSPLHF,NA,TRBJ1-6,TRBV11-2,NA
TGTGCCACCAGTGCGGTCGGTAACACCGGGGAGCTGTTTTTT,CATSAVGNTGELFF,NA,TRBJ2-2,TRBV24-1,NA
TGTGCCAGCAGCTTATTCAGGACTAGCGGGGGGGCTGGGCAGTTCTTC,CASSLFRTSGGAGQFF,TRBD2,TRBJ2-1,TRBV7-2,NA